This T cell receptor beta chain was sequenced during a study of T-cell reconstitution after alpha-beta-depleted transplantation in children. Turning to this clonotype: The antigen remains unidentified.

Study-wide findings and caveats: Newly made T cells mostly supplied T-cell counts and diversity one year after transplant. In some patients, recipient T cells and intrathymic progenitors surviving conditioning explained high day-60 diversity. About two months after transplant, alpha-beta T cells reportedly came from several hundred expanded graft clones.

A TCRbeta library incorporating unique molecular identifiers was prepared. One entry per CDR3 protein results from TCRdb running MiXCR on the PCR reads. Of 120,000 or so distinct CDR3 sequences detected, 23% appear once; the ten largest clones hold roughly a tenth. The germline V gene encodes CDR1 LGHNA and CDR2 YSLEER. The CDR3 sequence is 17 residues long. V was trimmed by 3 bases and J by 0 bases, leaving 15 bases between them. The origin of this receptor is a male patient under 10 years old who had a stem cell transplant for chronic granulomatous disease, so the T cells may come from the graft donor. The sample here was PBMCs, mostly from graft donor cells, taken 180 days after TCRalphabeta/CD19-depleted stem cell transplant. The genes are TRBV4-3 and TRBJ2-1, with a weak D call TRBD1 (6 bases). The CDR3 reads CASSQFVRGSSYNEQFF. The CDR3 DNA sequence: TGCGCCAGCAGCCAGTTTGTTAGGGGGAGCTCCTACAATGAGCAGTTCTTC.